The 28 T cell receptor beta chains in this list originate from one sample, sequenced in a study of cytomegalovirus exposure and HLA in healthy donors. The PCR had 60 Vbeta and 13 Jbeta primers. The table came from immunoSEQ multiplex PCR; TCRdb's copy has only in-frame clones and leaves some out. Of 170,000 or so clones listed, approximately 80% are singletons. Sequenced material: PBMCs. These receptor sequences come from a woman aged 45 to 65 in good health and CMV-seronegative.

The chain couples TRBV28 to TRBJ2-1; tentative D call: TRBD2 (5 bases). Trimming shortened V by 6 bases and J by 4 bases, and 10 bases separated the two germline ends. Per the germline V gene, CDR1 is MDHEN and CDR2 is SYDVKM. This CDR3 is 13 amino acids long. DNA for the CDR3: TGTGCCAGCAGAGCCCCGGGGTACAATGAGCAGTTCTTC. It translates to CASRAPGYNEQFF.

The count of this clone is one. The J gene is TRBJ2-3, the V gene TRBV19; D may be TRBD2 (5 bases). The germline CDR1 and CDR2 sequences are LNHDA and SQIVND (reference sequence). The CDR3 runs to 15 residues. Trimming stripped 3 bases from V and 2 bases from J, with 12 bases between. This chain's CDR3 is CASSMRLAATDTQYF. For the CDR3, the DNA is TGTGCCAGTAGTATGCGGCTAGCAGCCACAGATACGCAGTATTTT.

The chain couples TRBV4-3 to TRBJ1-3; unclear D gene. CDR3 length: 16 amino acids. The germline CDR1 and CDR2 sequences are LGHNA and YSLEER. Between the trimmed V and J ends, which lost 1 base and 1 base, there was a span of 11 bases. As DNA, the CDR3 is TGCGCCAGCAGCCAAGGACGGGAGCTTTCTGGAAACACCATATATTTT. This gives the protein CASSQGRELSGNTIYF.

There are a few counts of this clone. The chain uses TRBV29-1 and TRBJ2-7, with D uncertain. Germline V gives CDR1 SQVTM, CDR2 ANQGSEA. The V gene lost 4 bases and the J gene lost 0 bases, with 13 bases spanning the gap. CDR3 length equals 14 residues. CDR3 protein: CSVAVRQSSYEQYF. The CDR3 region has the DNA TGCAGCGTTGCTGTGAGGCAGAGCTCCTACGAGCAGTACTTC.

The V call is TRBV18, the J call TRBJ1-1, with D possibly being TRBD1 (5 bases). The CDR3 loop spans 15 amino acids. Germline lookup yields CDR1 KGHSH and CDR2 LQKENI. Trimming pared 5 bases from V and 4 bases from J, leaving 17 bases between. This CDR3 reads CASSTKSGGSTEAFF. In DNA form, the CDR3 reads TGTGCCAGCTCAACCAAAAGCGGGGGGTCCACTGAAGCTTTCTTT. The variable domain in full, completed from reference TRBV18 and TRBJ1-1, reads NAGVMQNPRHLVRRRGQEARLRCSPMKGHSHVYWYRQLPEEGLKFMVYLQKENIIDESGMPKERFSAEFPKEGPSILRIQQVVRGDSAAYFCASSTKSGGSTEAFFGQGTRLTVV.

This clone was picked up one time. V usage is TRBV5-1 and J usage is TRBJ2-7; 12 bases line up with TRBD1. J was trimmed by 7 bases and V by 4 bases; bases with no gene match: 6. CDR3 size: 14 residues. The germline CDR1 and CDR2 sequences are SGHRS and YFSETQ. CDR3: CASSGGTGGQEQYF. The CDR3 DNA is TGCGCCAGCAGCGGCGGGACAGGGGGCCAGGAGCAGTACTTC.

The rearrangement uses TRBV5-1 and TRBJ2-5, with unresolved D. Germline V gives CDR1 SGHRS, CDR2 YFSETQ. The V gene lost 3 bases and the J gene lost 4 bases, with 10 bases spanning the gap. This CDR3 comprises 13 residues. CDR3 amino acids: CASSSLYGETQYF. CDR3 sequence (DNA): TGCGCCAGCAGCTCCTTATACGGAGAGACCCAGTACTTC.

The chain uses TRBV2 and TRBJ1-5; tentatively, D is TRBD1 (6 bases). Germline-derived CDR1 and CDR2 are SNHLY and FYNNEI. V was shortened by 6 bases and J by 0 bases, with 15 bases between the two germline ends. The CDR3 spans 16 residues. The CDR3 spells CASRPGQLYSNQPQHF. The CDR3 region has the DNA TGTGCCAGCAGACCCGGACAGCTTTATAGCAATCAGCCCCAGCATTTT.

The genes are TRBV28 and TRBJ2-2; D may be TRBD2 (6 bases). This CDR3 comprises 16 residues. Germline lookup yields CDR1 MDHEN and CDR2 SYDVKM. Trimming cost V 2 bases and J 3 bases, with 13 bases left between them. The CDR3, as DNA: TGTGCCAGCAGTTTAAGTGGCGGGACCTACACCGGGGAGCTGTTTTTT. This sequence encodes CASSLSGGTYTGELFF.

J is TRBJ2-2 and V is TRBV10-3, with TRBD2 matching 15 bases. From germline, CDR1 is ENHRY and CDR2 SYGVKD. Trimming at V came to 9 bases and at J to 4 bases, leaving 15 bases not matched to a gene. The CDR3 is made up of 19 amino acids. The CDR3 nucleotides are TGTGCCATTTCATACATGCTTGGACTAGCGGGAGGGCGCACCGGGGAGCTGTTTTTT. This codes for CAISYMLGLAGGRTGELFF.

V usage is TRBV30 and J usage is TRBJ1-2; TRBD1 aligns across 8 bases. The CDR3 contains 13 residues. Losses at the gene ends were 4 bases for V and 4 bases for J; bases not matched to a gene: 5. Germline CDR1 reads GTSNPN; CDR2 reads SVGIG (reference sequence). CDR3 loop: CAWTTGGSYGYTF. For the CDR3, the DNA is TGTGCCTGGACCACAGGGGGGAGCTATGGCTACACCTTC.

The chain is built from TRBV4-1 and TRBJ1-1; 7 nucleotides agree with TRBD1. CDR1 and CDR2 from the germline V gene are MGHRA and YSYEKL. The CDR3 consists of 13 residues. With 4 bases clipped from V and 12 bases from J, the junction kept 11 bases outside the gene matches. In nucleotides, the CDR3 is TGCGCCAGCAGCCGCGGACAGGCGTTGGGACCTTTCTTT. It codes for CASSRGQALGPFF.

This chain connects TRBV5-5 to TRBJ2-7; maybe TRBD2 (6 bases). This CDR3 has 17 amino acids. Trimming cost V 6 bases and J 0 bases, with 22 bases left between them. The germline CDR1 and CDR2 sequences are SGHKS and YYEKEE (reference sequence). CDR3 sequence (DNA): TGTGCCAGCATGACCGGGGGTTGGCGGGCCGCCTCCTACGAGCAGTACTTC. This encodes CASMTGGWRAASYEQYF.

The rearrangement joins TRBV7-9 to TRBJ2-2; D is uncertain. Germline CDR1 SEHNR, CDR2 FQNEAQ (reference sequence). The CDR3 loop spans 15 amino acids. Deletions cut 4 bases from V and 4 bases from J, with 13 bases between. DNA for the CDR3: TGTGCCAGCAGCTCCATCCGACGAGGCACCGGGGAGCTGTTTTTT. This sequence encodes CASSSIRRGTGELFF.

V and J are TRBV5-4 and TRBJ1-2; 8 bases agree with TRBD1. CDR1 is SGHNT, CDR2 YYREEE, per germline (reference sequence). The CDR3 has 14 residues. V was clipped by 4 bases and J by 2 bases; unmatched bases: 4. The CDR3 loop reads CASSADRANYGYTF. CDR3 nucleotide sequence: TGTGCCAGCAGCGCGGACAGGGCCAACTATGGCTACACCTTC.

The J gene is TRBJ2-1, the V gene TRBV10-3; D is perhaps TRBD2 (6 bases). There are 19 residues in the CDR3. Germline V CDR1 and CDR2: ENHRY, SYGVKD. The V end lost 3 bases, the J end lost 0 bases, and 21 bases lay between the germline ends. The CDR3 region is CAISDQPPGLSNSYNEQFF. As DNA, the CDR3 is TGTGCCATCAGTGACCAACCCCCGGGACTCAGTAACTCCTACAATGAGCAGTTCTTC.

This sequence joins TRBV7-3 and TRBJ2-2; 11 bases align to TRBD2. The CDR3 length is 16 residues. Germline trimming cut 5 bases from V and 5 bases from J; bases unmatched to any gene: 7. Per germline, CDR1 SGHTA and CDR2 FQGTGA. The CDR3 coding sequence is TGTGCCAGCAGCCTTAGCGGGGGGGCTGGGACCGGGGAGCTGTTTTTT. Translation: CASSLSGGAGTGELFF. Looking up the rest from reference TRBV7-3 and TRBJ2-2 gives the full variable domain: GAGVSQTPSNKVTEKGKYVELRCDPISGHTALYWYRQSLGQGPEFLIYFQGTGAADDSGLPNDRFFAVRPEGSVSTLKIQRTERGDSAVYLCASSLSGGAGTGELFFGEGSRLTVL.

The rearrangement links TRBV20-1 to TRBJ2-1; D is undetermined. The length of the CDR3 is 11 residues. V was pared by 1 base and J by 10 bases, with 8 bases between. Germline V lookup: CDR1 DFQATT, CDR2 SNEGSKA (reference sequence). In nucleotides, the CDR3 is TGCAGTGCTAGAGTCAACTCGGAGCAGTTCTTC. Amino acids: CSARVNSEQFF.

The genes are TRBV6-6 and TRBJ1-1, with D perhaps TRBD1 (5 bases). The CDR3 consists of 14 residues. CDR1 is MNHNY and CDR2 is SVGAGI in the germline V gene (reference sequence). Trimming took 6 bases from V and 4 from J, leaving 15 bases between them. The chain's CDR3 is CASSPGQPITEAFF. CDR3 coding DNA: TGTGCCAGCAGCCCCGGACAACCAATCACTGAAGCTTTCTTT.

The chain has TRBV15 and TRBJ2-3; 8 bases map to TRBD1. V gave up 7 bases and J gave up 4 bases; unmatched junction bases: 10. Germline loops: CDR1 LNHNV, CDR2 YYDKDF (reference sequence). CDR3 size: 15 residues. The DNA for the CDR3 is TGTGCCACCAAATCACAGGGGGGCACTGCAGATACGCAGTATTTT. Translating it yields CATKSQGGTADTQYF.

The rearrangement links TRBV7-2 to TRBJ1-2, with TRBD1 matching 7 bases. Germline V CDR1 and CDR2: SGHTA, FQGNSA. The CDR3 is 16 amino acids. The ends lost 1 base at V and 7 bases at J; junction bases unmatched: 12. CDR3 sequence (DNA): TGTGCCAGCAGCTTAGAAGTAACAGGGGCGGCAAGTGGCTACACCTTC. It is translated as CASSLEVTGAASGYTF.

J is TRBJ2-3 and V is TRBV6-5, with a tentative D call TRBD2 (5 bases). The CDR3 extends over 14 amino acids. Germline CDR1 reads MNHEY; CDR2 reads SVGAGI. Deletions cut 6 bases from V and 0 bases from J, with 10 bases between. The CDR3 region has the DNA TGTGCCAGCAGGCTAGCAAGAAGCACAGATACGCAGTATTTT. Translating it yields CASRLARSTDTQYF.

The V gene is TRBV2, the J gene TRBJ1-5, with D uncertain. Trimming removed 3 bases from V and 4 bases from J, with 10 bases in between. The CDR3 runs 14 residues. Germline V CDR1 and CDR2: SNHLY, FYNNEI. The CDR3 spells CASSDRTGNQPQHF. CDR3 DNA sequence: TGTGCCAGCAGTGACAGGACGGGAAATCAGCCCCAGCATTTT.

The gene calls are TRBV4-2 and TRBJ2-5; 7 nucleotides match TRBD2. Unmatched junction bases numbered 9, after V lost 2 bases and J lost 3 bases. CDR3 size: 16 residues. Germline CDR1 is LGHNA and CDR2 is YNFKEQ. CDR3 DNA: TGTGCCAGCAGCCAAACGGTTAGGGCGGGAGAAGAGACCCAGTACTTC. It codes for CASSQTVRAGEETQYF.

The chain links TRBV7-2 to TRBJ2-1; possibly TRBD2 for D (7 bases). V lost 3 bases to trimming and J lost 9 bases, with 15 bases between them. The CDR3 covers 14 residues. Per the germline V gene, CDR1 is SGHTA and CDR2 is FQGNSA. The CDR3 region has the DNA TGTGCCAGCAGCTTCGGTGGGGGGGCTTCTGAGCAGTTCTTC. It codes for CASSFGGGASEQFF.

This clone was detected only once. The chain is built from TRBV28 and TRBJ2-5; 7 bases are shared with TRBD2. This CDR3 is 15 amino acids long. V gave up 7 bases and J gave up 6 bases; unmatched junction bases: 14. Germline V gives CDR1 MDHEN, CDR2 SYDVKM. In DNA, the CDR3 is TGTGCCAGCACTCGGGTCCTGACTAGCATTCAGACCCAGTACTTC. Translating it yields CASTRVLTSIQTQYF.

This clone was seen more than once but under ten times. This chain uses TRBV4-2 with TRBJ2-5, with 9 bases lining up with TRBD2. CDR1 is LGHNA and CDR2 is YNFKEQ in the germline V gene. V shed 6 bases, J shed 4 bases, and the junction held 18 bases outside the gene matches. The CDR3 is 18 amino acids. The CDR3 bases are TGTGCCAGCAGGGGCGGGCTAGCGGGAAGGGGAGGCGGAGAGACCCAGTACTTC. Amino acids: CASRGGLAGRGGGETQYF.

This clone was counted a few times. The chain carries TRBV5-4 and TRBJ2-5; tentatively, D is TRBD2 (6 bases). Germline values: CDR1 SGHNT, CDR2 YYREEE (reference sequence). The CDR3 spans 16 residues. Trimming shortened V by 4 bases and J by 5 bases, and 21 bases separated the two germline ends. The CDR3 DNA sequence: TGTGCCAGCAGCCCCCAGGGTAGCGGAGCCGTCGAGACCCAGTACTTC. Translation gives CASSPQGSGAVETQYF. Using reference TRBV5-4 and TRBJ2-5 for the parts outside the CDR3, the full variable domain is ETGVTQSPTHLIKTRGQQVTLRCSSQSGHNTVSWYQQALGQGPQFIFQYYREEENGRGNFPPRFSGLQFPNYSSELNVNALELDDSALYLCASSPQGSGAVETQYFGPGTRLLVL.